Described below is a single T cell receptor (beta chain) sequence and its context. CDR1 and CDR2 from the germline V gene are SQVTM and ANQGSEA. The CDR3 consists of 14 residues. Deletions cut 8 bases from V and 1 base from J, with 17 bases between. The sample comes from a study of PD-1 blockade in classical Hodgkin lymphoma. Sequencing used immunoSEQ multiplex PCR; TCRdb keeps in-frame clones, though not all of them. The sample yields roughly 92,000 clones, just under 95% seen once. Following autologous stem cell transplantation, relapse occurred in every patient, and exposure to brentuximab vedotin varied. The study recorded best responses of complete response, partial response or progressive disease.

The chain has TRBV29-1 and TRBJ1-2, with D possibly being TRBD1 (5 bases). The TCR comes from a human donor with classical Hodgkin lymphoma. The specimen was peripheral blood mononuclear cells (PBMCs), collected at baseline. The CDR3 reads CSLGGGSRNYGYTF. DNA for the CDR3: TGCAGCCTTGGGGGGGGGTCTCGTAACTATGGCTACACCTTC. The variable domain in full, with the rest retrieved from reference TRBV29-1 and TRBJ1-2, is SAVISQKPSRDICQRGTSLTIQCQVDSQVTMMFWYRQQPGQSLTLIATANQGSEATYESGFVIDKFPISRPNLTFSTLTVSNMSPEDSSIYLCSLGGGSRNYGYTFGSGTRLTVV.